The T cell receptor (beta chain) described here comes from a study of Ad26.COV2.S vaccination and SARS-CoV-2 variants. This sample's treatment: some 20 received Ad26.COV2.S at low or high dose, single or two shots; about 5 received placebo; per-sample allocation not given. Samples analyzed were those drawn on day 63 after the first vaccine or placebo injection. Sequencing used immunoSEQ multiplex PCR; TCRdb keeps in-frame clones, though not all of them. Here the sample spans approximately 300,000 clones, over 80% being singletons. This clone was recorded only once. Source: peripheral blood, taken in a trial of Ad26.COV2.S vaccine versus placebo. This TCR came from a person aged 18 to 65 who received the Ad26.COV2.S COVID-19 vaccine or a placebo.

CDR3 sequence (DNA): TGTGCCAGCAGTTTGATGGACCAAGAGACCCAGTACTTC. This translates into CASSLMDQETQYF. The chain recombines TRBV28 with TRBJ2-5; no clear D. Deletions cut 3 bases from V and 0 bases from J, with 5 bases between. CDR1 is MDHEN, CDR2 SYDVKM, per germline. This CDR3 region has 13 residues. The variable domain in full, with the rest retrieved from reference TRBV28 and TRBJ2-5, is DVKVTQSSRYLVKRTGEKVFLECVQDMDHENMFWYRQDPGLGLRLIYFSYDVKMKEKGDIPEGYSVSREKKERFSLILESASTNQTSMYLCASSLMDQETQYFGPGTRLLVL.